This T cell receptor beta chain was profiled in a study of blood T cell repertoires in COVID-19. This clone showed up just a few times. Assay used: immunoSEQ multiplex PCR; TCRdb lists only in-frame clones, some missing. The table lists 150,000 or so clones, more than 75% of them singletons. Trimming removed 2 bases from V and 5 bases from J; junction bases left unmatched: 0. CDR1 is ENHRY, CDR2 SYGVKD, per germline. The CDR3 totals 14 residues. Sequencing was done on a sample of PBMCs or T cells enriched from blood (not recorded which). The chain has TRBV10-3 and TRBJ2-1; TRBD2 matches 10 bases. The sequence was obtained from a woman aged 45-60 years who had recovered from COVID-19. Here the CDR3 reads CAISEGLADNEQFF. CDR3 bases: TGTGCCATCAGTGAGGGACTAGCGGACAATGAGCAGTTCTTC.